These T cell receptor beta chains were read from a single sample in a study of T cells in Graves' hyperthyroidism and ophthalmopathy. TCRdb processed the multiplex PCR reads anew with MiXCR; each CDR3 protein has one entry. The repertoire holds hundreds of thousands of distinct CDR3 sequences, with approximately 20% as singletons. Specimen: blood. The receptors derive from a woman younger than 35 with Graves' hyperthyroidism. Each CDR3 is given with its conserved first and last residue. D genes are given only for firm matches. Some rows mark clone size as missing; the rest say once, few, many or name a class of expanded clone.

j_call: TRBJ2-6
clone_size: -
v_call: TRBV3-1
d_call: -
cdr3_aa: CASSPRGGSGANVLTF
cdr3_nt: TGTGCCAGCAGCCCCAGGGGAGGCTCTGGGGCCAACGTCCTGACTTTC

j_call: TRBJ1-1
clone_size: many
v_call: TRBV7-9
d_call: TRBD1
cdr3_aa: CASSFDRGRNEAFF
cdr3_nt: TGTGCCAGCAGCTTTGATAGGGGGCGAAATGAAGCTTTCTTT

j_call: TRBJ1-1
clone_size: many
v_call: TRBV7-9
d_call: -
cdr3_aa: CASSFQGRSEAFF
cdr3_nt: TGTGCCAGCAGCTTCCAGGGAAGGTCTGAAGCTTTCTTT

j_call: TRBJ1-2
clone_size: many
v_call: TRBV11-2
d_call: -
cdr3_aa: CASSLEEGPIYGYTF
cdr3_nt: TGTGCCAGCAGCTTAGAGGAGGGGCCTATCTATGGCTACACCTTC

j_call: TRBJ1-2
clone_size: many
v_call: TRBV24-1
d_call: -
cdr3_aa: CATRDSGSYGYTF
cdr3_nt: TGTGCCACCAGGGACAGCGGGTCCTATGGCTACACCTTC

j_call: TRBJ2-7
clone_size: many
v_call: TRBV4-1
d_call: -
cdr3_aa: CASSRDSTPYEQYF
cdr3_nt: TGCGCCAGCAGCCGAGACAGTACCCCCTACGAGCAGTACTTC

j_call: TRBJ2-2
clone_size: -
v_call: TRBV6-2/TRBV6-3
d_call: TRBD2
cdr3_aa: CASSYRWTSGGAGSGELFF
cdr3_nt: TGTGCCAGCAGTTACCGTTGGACTAGCGGGGGGGCCGGGTCCGGGGAGCTGTTTTTT

j_call: TRBJ1-3
clone_size: many
v_call: TRBV10-3
d_call: -
cdr3_aa: CAISDMGLSGNTIYF
cdr3_nt: TGTGCCATCAGTGACATGGGGTTATCTGGAAACACCATATATTTT

j_call: TRBJ1-5
clone_size: many
v_call: TRBV6-5
d_call: -
cdr3_aa: CASLDSLHSNQPQHF
cdr3_nt: TGTGCCAGCTTGGACAGCCTACATAGCAATCAGCCCCAGCATTTT

j_call: TRBJ1-1
clone_size: many
v_call: TRBV6-5
d_call: -
cdr3_aa: CASSYEGTEAFF
cdr3_nt: TGTGCCAGCAGTTACGAGGGGACTGAAGCTTTCTTT